Each of the 19 T cell receptor beta chains below was sequenced from the same sample in a study of cytomegalovirus exposure and HLA in healthy donors. The PCR employed 60 Vbeta primers together with 13 Jbeta primers. Profiling relied on immunoSEQ multiplex PCR, and the TCRdb table lists in-frame clones only, not all of them. Found here are approximately 140,000 clones, roughly three quarters of them singletons; the top ten hold roughly 4%. Sequences were obtained from PBMCs. These receptors were taken from a human donor in good health.

The chain combines TRBV27 with TRBJ2-2; 7 bases map to TRBD1. Per the germline V gene, CDR1 is MNHEY and CDR2 is SMNVEV (reference sequence). The CDR3 is 15 amino acids. With 6 bases clipped from V and 5 bases from J, the junction kept 9 bases outside the gene matches. CDR3 sequence: CASRKGGSLTGELFF. CDR3 sequence (DNA): TGTGCCAGCAGAAAAGGGGGCAGTCTTACCGGGGAGCTGTTTTTT.

This chain uses TRBV2 with TRBJ1-5; 7 bases are shared with TRBD1. The CDR3 has 14 amino acids. The germline CDR1 and CDR2 sequences are SNHLY and FYNNEI. Germline trimming cut 3 bases from V and 5 bases from J; bases unmatched to any gene: 4. The CDR3 region has the DNA TGTGCCAGCAGTGACGGGCAGGGGGATCAGCCCCAGCATTTT. As protein: CASSDGQGDQPQHF.

The rearrangement joins TRBV4-2 to TRBJ2-1; 8 positions agree with TRBD1. The CDR3 has 12 residues. Losses at the gene ends were 3 bases for V and 14 bases for J; bases not matched to a gene: 6. Looked up from germline, CDR1 is LGHNA and CDR2 is YNFKEQ. CDR3 amino acids: CASSHPGQEEFF. The CDR3 coding sequence is TGTGCCAGCAGCCACCCGGGACAGGAAGAGTTCTTC.

CDR3 protein: CASRLRTGRNTEAFF. The CDR3 DNA sequence: TGTGCCAGTCGTCTACGGACAGGGAGGAACACTGAAGCTTTCTTT. The rearrangement joins TRBV19 to TRBJ1-1, with 8 bases identical to TRBD1. Germline V gene data show CDR1 as LNHDA and CDR2 as SQIVND (reference sequence). This CDR3 contains 15 residues. V was pared by 8 bases and J by 1 base, with 9 bases of the junction left unmatched. Looking up the rest from reference TRBV19 and TRBJ1-1 gives the full variable domain: DGGITQSPKYLFRKEGQNVTLSCEQNLNHDAMYWYRQDPGQGLRLIYYSQIVNDFQKGDIAEGYSVSREKKESFPLTVTSAQKNPTAFYLCASRLRTGRNTEAFFGQGTRLTVV.

The chain combines TRBV7-9 with TRBJ1-5; D is possibly TRBD1 (6 bases). Per the germline V gene, CDR1 is SEHNR and CDR2 is FQNEAQ (reference sequence). The V end was cut by 5 bases, the J end by 3 bases, with 20 bases between. The CDR3 runs 17 residues. The DNA of the CDR3 is TGTGCCAGCAGCCATAGTAGGGACATGGATTACAATCAGCCCCAGCATTTT. Its translation: CASSHSRDMDYNQPQHF.

CDR3 nucleotide sequence: TGTGCCACCAGCCTGACAGCCGTCAATCAGCCCCAGCATTTT. As protein: CATSLTAVNQPQHF. The genes are TRBV15 and TRBJ1-5; D might be TRBD1 (5 bases). Germline V gene lookup returns CDR1 LNHNV and CDR2 YYDKDF (reference sequence). The CDR3 is 14 amino acids. The V end lost 5 bases, the J end lost 3 bases, and 11 bases lay between the germline ends.

This sequence joins TRBV2 and TRBJ1-3; TRBD1 aligns across 9 bases. Trimming removed 6 bases from V and 7 bases from J; junction bases left unmatched: 7. The CDR3 sequence is 14 residues long. CDR1 and CDR2 from the germline V gene are SNHLY and FYNNEI. The CDR3 is CASRRDRVGNTIYF. CDR3 DNA: TGTGCCAGCAGGAGGGACAGGGTTGGGAACACCATATATTTT. The whole variable domain, remainder taken from reference TRBV2 and TRBJ1-3, is EPEVTQTPSHQVTQMGQEVILRCVPISNHLYFYWYRQILGQKVEFLVSFYNNEISEKSEIFDDQFSVERPDGSNFTLKIRSTKLEDSAMYFCASRRDRVGNTIYFGEGSWLTVV.

Here the CDR3 reads CAFSGKISDTQYF. The CDR3 DNA reads TGTGCCTTCTCAGGGAAAATAAGTGATACGCAGTATTTT. This chain links TRBV30 with TRBJ2-3; possibly TRBD1 for D (5 bases). There are 13 residues in the CDR3. CDR1 GTSNPN and CDR2 SVGIG come from the germline V gene (reference sequence). V was trimmed by 7 bases and J by 6 bases, leaving 17 bases between them.

The V call is TRBV4-2, the J call TRBJ2-5; TRBD2 matches 8 bases. The germline V gene encodes CDR1 LGHNA and CDR2 YNFKEQ. CDR3 length: 18 residues. V lost 0 bases to trimming and J lost 4 bases; unmatched junction nucleotides: 13. The CDR3 spells CASSQDHTLQRGRETQYF. Written as DNA, the CDR3 is TGTGCCAGCAGCCAAGATCACACCCTCCAGCGGGGGCGAGAGACCCAGTACTTC.

This chain links TRBV5-1 with TRBJ1-1, with TRBD1 as a possible D gene (5 bases). With 4 bases removed from V and 7 bases from J, the gap between germline ends came to 17 bases. Germline-derived CDR1 and CDR2 are SGHRS and YFSETQ. This CDR3 is built from 14 residues. CDR3 region: CASSPEGQIDEAFF. The CDR3 DNA follows: TGCGCCAGCAGCCCCGAAGGACAAATTGATGAAGCTTTCTTT.

This chain joins TRBV19 and TRBJ1-4, with 8 bases aligning to TRBD1. CDR1 and CDR2 from the germline V gene are LNHDA and SQIVND (reference sequence). This CDR3 has 13 amino acids. Losses at the gene ends were 8 bases for V and 8 bases for J; bases not matched to a gene: 7. The DNA of the CDR3 is TGTGCCAGTTTCGGACAGGGCCGCGAAAAACTGTTTTTT. Translated, it gives CASFGQGREKLFF.

The chain uses TRBV4-2 and TRBJ1-1, with a weak D call TRBD1 (5 bases). This CDR3 region has 12 residues. Trimming took off 2 bases at V and 10 bases at J, with 11 bases between the two ends. Germline CDR1 reads LGHNA; CDR2 reads YNFKEQ. CDR3 region: CASSQFGTGAFF. The CDR3 nucleotides read TGTGCCAGCAGCCAATTCGGTACAGGAGCTTTCTTT.

The chain is built from TRBV7-9 and TRBJ1-5; 10 bases are shared with TRBD1. Trimming took 3 bases from V and 7 from J; bases not matched to a gene: 9. The CDR3 covers 16 residues. Germline CDR1 SEHNR, CDR2 FQNEAQ (reference sequence). The CDR3 spells CASSLASGTGEQPQHF. CDR3 sequence (DNA): TGTGCCAGCAGCTTGGCTTCCGGGACAGGGGAGCAGCCCCAGCATTTT.

J is TRBJ2-5 and V is TRBV11-2; 9 bases match TRBD1. The J call is uncertain, as TRBJ2-7 better fits the DNA end. This CDR3 contains 16 residues. Per the germline V gene, CDR1 is SGHAT and CDR2 is FQNNGV. The CDR3 region is CASSLVRGTGTYEQYF. The CDR3 DNA sequence: TGTGCCAGCAGCTTAGTGAGGGGGACAGGGACGTACGAGCAGTACTTC.

This clone has a handful of counts. J is TRBJ1-2 and V is TRBV29-1, with a possible D match to TRBD1 (5 bases). V was clipped by 2 bases and J by 4 bases, with 20 bases between them. The CDR3 length is 16 residues. Germline lookup yields CDR1 SQVTM and CDR2 ANQGSEA. The CDR3 spells CSVESERGSYFYGYTF. DNA for the CDR3: TGCAGCGTTGAAAGTGAACGGGGGAGCTACTTCTATGGCTACACCTTC.

V is TRBV6-1 and J is TRBJ1-3; D gene unclear. Trimming took 4 bases from V and 0 from J, leaving 13 bases between them. This CDR3 spans 16 amino acids. Germline lookup yields CDR1 MNHNS and CDR2 SASEGT. The CDR3 is CASSVKRQDSGNTIYF. The CDR3 DNA reads TGTGCCAGCAGTGTGAAGCGCCAAGACTCTGGAAACACCATATATTTT.

This clone was seen only once. V is TRBV21-1 and J is TRBJ1-2. TRBV21-1 is flagged as a pseudogene. The CDR3 sequence is 15 residues long. CDR3 residues: CASSKELSTNYGYTF. DNA of the CDR3: TGTGCCAGCAGCAAAGAACTATCAACGAACTATGGCTACACCTTC.

This clone showed up just once. This chain connects TRBV2 to TRBJ2-1; D not resolved. Trimming stripped 7 bases from V and 0 bases from J, with 13 bases between. The CDR3 totals 15 residues. CDR1 and CDR2 (germline): SNHLY, FYNNEI. CDR3 sequence (DNA): TGTGCCAGCATTTTCCAAACCAGCTCCTACAATGAGCAGTTCTTC. It encodes CASIFQTSSYNEQFF.

The gene calls are TRBV29-1 and TRBJ2-5; a possible D gene is TRBD2 (6 bases). With 6 bases removed from V and 2 bases from J, the gap between germline ends came to 16 bases. CDR1 is SQVTM and CDR2 is ANQGSEA in the germline V gene. The CDR3 totals 14 residues. The CDR3, as DNA: TGCAGCGTCCGACTAGACCTGGCACAAGAGACCCAGTACTTC. Amino acids: CSVRLDLAQETQYF.